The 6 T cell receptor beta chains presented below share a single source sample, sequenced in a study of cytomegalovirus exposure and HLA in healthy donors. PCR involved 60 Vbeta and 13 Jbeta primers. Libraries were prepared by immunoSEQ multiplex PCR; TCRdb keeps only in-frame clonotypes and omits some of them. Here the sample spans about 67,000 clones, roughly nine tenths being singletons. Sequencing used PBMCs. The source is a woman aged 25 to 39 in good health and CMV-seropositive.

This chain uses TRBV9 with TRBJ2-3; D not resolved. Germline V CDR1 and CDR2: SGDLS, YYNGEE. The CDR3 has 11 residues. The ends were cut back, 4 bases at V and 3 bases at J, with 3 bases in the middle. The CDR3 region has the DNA TGTGCCAGCAGCCAAACAGATACGCAGTATTTT. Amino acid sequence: CASSQTDTQYF.

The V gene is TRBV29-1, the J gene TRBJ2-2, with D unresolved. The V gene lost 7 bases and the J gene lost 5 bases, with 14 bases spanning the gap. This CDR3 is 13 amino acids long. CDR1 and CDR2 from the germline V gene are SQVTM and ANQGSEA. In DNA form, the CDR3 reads TGCAGCGCCGAAGGTCTAGGTACCGGGGAGCTGTTTTTT. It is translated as CSAEGLGTGELFF.

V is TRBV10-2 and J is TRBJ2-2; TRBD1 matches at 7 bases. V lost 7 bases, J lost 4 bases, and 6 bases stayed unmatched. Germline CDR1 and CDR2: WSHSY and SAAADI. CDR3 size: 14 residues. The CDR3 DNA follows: TGCGCCAGCACTAGGGGGCGCGGCACCGGGGAGCTGTTTTTT. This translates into CASTRGRGTGELFF.

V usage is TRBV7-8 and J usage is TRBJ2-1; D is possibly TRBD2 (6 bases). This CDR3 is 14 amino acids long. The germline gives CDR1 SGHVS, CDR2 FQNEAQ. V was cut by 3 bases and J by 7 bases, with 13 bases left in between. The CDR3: CASSFGGTKNEQFF. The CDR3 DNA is TGTGCCAGCAGCTTCGGCGGGACGAAGAATGAGCAGTTCTTC.

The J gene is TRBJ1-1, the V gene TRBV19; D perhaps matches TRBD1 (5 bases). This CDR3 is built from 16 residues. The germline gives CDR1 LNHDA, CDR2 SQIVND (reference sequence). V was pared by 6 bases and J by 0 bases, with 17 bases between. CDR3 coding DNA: TGTGCCAGTAGAAGGGGTCGGGGAGGCGTGAACACTGAAGCTTTCTTT. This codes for CASRRGRGGVNTEAFF.

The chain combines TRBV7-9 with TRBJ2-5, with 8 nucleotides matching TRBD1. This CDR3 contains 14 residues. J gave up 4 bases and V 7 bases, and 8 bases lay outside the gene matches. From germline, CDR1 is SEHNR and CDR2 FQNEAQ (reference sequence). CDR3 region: CASNGWTGSETQYF. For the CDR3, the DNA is TGTGCCAGCAACGGTTGGACAGGGTCAGAGACCCAGTACTTC.